Below are 28 T cell receptor beta chains sequenced from a single sample in a study of cytomegalovirus exposure and HLA in healthy donors. The PCR was carried out with 60 Vbeta primers and 13 Jbeta primers. Libraries were prepared by immunoSEQ multiplex PCR; TCRdb keeps only in-frame clonotypes and omits some of them. The sample lists 160,000 or so clones, 80% to 90% occurring once. Sequencing input: PBMCs. The source of these receptors is a woman aged 18-35 years in good health and CMV-seropositive.

The genes are TRBV28 and TRBJ2-5; 12 nucleotides agree with TRBD1. Germline-derived CDR1 and CDR2 are MDHEN and SYDVKM. CDR3 length equals 16 residues. Trimming at V came to 2 bases and at J to 4 bases, leaving 5 bases not matched to a gene. CDR3 protein: CASSLLRGQGAETQYF. The CDR3 region has the DNA TGTGCCAGCAGTTTACTCCGGGGACAGGGGGCAGAGACCCAGTACTTC.

V and J are TRBV6-5 and TRBJ1-5, with D tentatively TRBD1 (6 bases). Germline V CDR1 and CDR2: MNHEY, SVGAGI. V dropped 5 bases and J dropped 5 bases, with 13 bases sitting between them. The CDR3 is 14 residues long. The CDR3 sequence is CASSPRQGYQPQHF. Here the CDR3 DNA reads TGTGCCAGCAGTCCCCGCCAGGGGTATCAGCCCCAGCATTTT.

The chain is built from TRBV5-6 and TRBJ2-5; the match to TRBD1 covers 8 bases. CDR1 and CDR2 (germline): SGHDT, YYEEEE. The J segment lost 6 bases and the V segment lost 4 bases, leaving 11 bases of the junction unmatched. This CDR3 region has 15 residues. This chain's CDR3 is CASSQAAGGEKTQYF. CDR3 nucleotide sequence: TGTGCCAGCAGCCAGGCCGCAGGGGGCGAGAAGACCCAGTACTTC.

The rearrangement links TRBV5-1 to TRBJ2-5; tentatively, D is TRBD2 (5 bases). The tail of the sequence fits TRBJ2-7 better, so the J call may be wrong. In germline, CDR1 is SGHRS, CDR2 YFSETQ. This CDR3 is 16 amino acids long. The CDR3 DNA is TGCGCCAGCAGCTTGGATGGGTCAGGACTCTCCTACGAGCAGTACTTC. It yields the protein CASSLDGSGLSYEQYF.

The count of this clone is one. V usage is TRBV6-5 and J usage is TRBJ1-2, with 9 bases fitting TRBD1. Per germline, CDR1 MNHEY and CDR2 SVGAGI. Germline trimming cut 0 bases from V and 10 bases from J; bases unmatched to any gene: 3. The CDR3 runs to 13 residues. Here the CDR3 reads CASSYSTGGNYTF. The CDR3 DNA reads TGTGCCAGCAGTTACTCGACAGGGGGGAACTACACCTTC.

The chain has TRBV27 and TRBJ1-3; unclear D gene. Germline V gene data show CDR1 as MNHEY and CDR2 as SMNVEV (reference sequence). The CDR3 sequence is 13 residues long. V was trimmed by 5 bases and J by 0 bases, leaving 5 bases between them. CDR3 sequence (DNA): TGTGCCAGCAGTATTCGCTCTGGAAACACCATATATTTT. Protein sequence: CASSIRSGNTIYF.

The V gene is TRBV30, the J gene TRBJ1-5, with D uncertain. The germline V and J ends were trimmed by 2 bases and 0 bases, with 5 bases remaining between them. The CDR3 sequence is 13 residues long. The germline CDR1 and CDR2 sequences are GTSNPN and SVGIG (reference sequence). The CDR3 protein is CAWSYNSNQPQHF. The CDR3 nucleotides are TGTGCCTGGAGTTACAATAGCAATCAGCCCCAGCATTTT.

J is TRBJ2-2 and V is TRBV4-3; TRBD1 is a possible D gene (6 bases). V lost 0 bases, J lost 5 bases, and 13 bases lay in between. The CDR3 has 16 residues. Looked up from germline, CDR1 is LGHNA and CDR2 is YSLEER. CDR3 loop: CASSQDLGQTTGELFF. The CDR3, as DNA: TGCGCCAGCAGCCAAGATCTCGGACAGACAACCGGGGAGCTGTTTTTT.

The genes are TRBV6-4 and TRBJ2-3; D not resolved. From germline, CDR1 is MRHNA and CDR2 SNTAGT. Trimming removed 2 bases at V and 5 bases at J, with 2 bases between. The length of the CDR3 is 11 residues. The CDR3: CASSDRDTQYF. In nucleotides, the CDR3 is TGTGCCAGCAGTGACCGAGATACGCAGTATTTT.

Only a few counts were recorded for this clone. The chain employs TRBV7-9 and TRBJ1-4; unclear D gene. The CDR3 runs 18 residues. Trimming shortened V by 6 bases and J by 0 bases, and 20 bases separated the two germline ends. CDR1 and CDR2 (germline): SEHNR, FQNEAQ (reference sequence). CDR3 nucleotides: TGTGCCAGCAGGCTAGGTAGTATTATCGCCGCAACTAATGAAAAACTGTTTTTT. Protein sequence: CASRLGSIIAATNEKLFF.

The V and J genes are TRBV4-1 and TRBJ2-5; 9 nucleotides match TRBD2. After removal of 0 bases from V and 1 base from J, the junction contained 6 bases not matched to a gene. Germline CDR1 reads MGHRA; CDR2 reads YSYEKL. The CDR3 length is 17 residues. In nucleotides, the CDR3 is TGCGCCAGCAGCCAAGATGGGGTTAGCGGGGGCCAAGAGACCCAGTACTTC. Translated, it gives CASSQDGVSGGQETQYF.

This chain connects TRBV6-1 to TRBJ1-3; D is unclear. CDR3 size: 13 residues. V was pared by 8 bases and J by 0 bases, with 8 bases between. CDR1 and CDR2 from the germline V gene are MNHNS and SASEGT. The CDR3: CASGLPSGNTIYF. CDR3 DNA sequence: TGTGCCAGCGGACTGCCCTCTGGAAACACCATATATTTT.

V usage is TRBV5-1 and J usage is TRBJ2-5; 7 bases are a match to TRBD1. CDR1 is SGHRS, CDR2 YFSETQ, per germline. J lost 2 bases, V lost 4 bases, and 5 bases had no gene match. The CDR3 runs to 14 residues. The CDR3 nucleotides are TGCGCCAGCAGCCTGGACAGGCGGCAAGAGACCCAGTACTTC. Residues: CASSLDRRQETQYF.

This rearrangement joins TRBV2 to TRBJ1-6; 7 bases fit TRBD1. The CDR3 is 15 residues long. V lost 4 bases, J lost 6 bases, and 6 bases stayed unmatched. Germline assignment: CDR1 SNHLY and CDR2 FYNNEI. CDR3 nucleotide sequence: TGTGCCAGCAGTGGACAGGGAGAGGGTAATTCACCCCTCCACTTT. The encoded protein is CASSGQGEGNSPLHF.

V usage is TRBV7-2 and J usage is TRBJ2-7; possible D gene TRBD2, 5 bases. The germline V gene has CDR1 SGHTA and CDR2 FQGNSA. V shed 5 bases and J shed 1 base, with 12 bases lying between them. The length of the CDR3 is 14 residues. The CDR3, as DNA: TGTGCCAGCAGCGCCGCAGGAGGTTCCTACGAGCAGTACTTC. Protein product: CASSAAGGSYEQYF.

The V and J genes are TRBV5-6 and TRBJ1-2; possibly TRBD1 for D (5 bases). Germline CDR1 SGHDT, CDR2 YYEEEE. V was shortened by 4 bases and J by 8 bases, with 18 bases between the two germline ends. This CDR3 has 14 amino acids. CDR3 in amino acids: CASSMLLTAWGYTF. CDR3 DNA sequence: TGTGCCAGCAGCATGCTTTTGACAGCCTGGGGCTACACCTTC.

This clone was counted only a few times. The chain has TRBV28 and TRBJ1-1; 10 bases fit TRBD1. The V gene's germline CDR1 is MDHEN and CDR2 SYDVKM. The J segment lost 10 bases and the V segment lost 8 bases, leaving 16 bases of the junction unmatched. There are 15 residues in the CDR3. CDR3: CASALPGQGLRGAFF. DNA for the CDR3: TGTGCCAGCGCCCTCCCGGGACAGGGGCTCAGAGGAGCTTTCTTT.

V usage is TRBV29-1 and J usage is TRBJ2-5, with a possible D match to TRBD1 (5 bases). Germline lookup yields CDR1 SQVTM and CDR2 ANQGSEA. Deletions cut 3 bases from V and 2 bases from J, with 16 bases between. There are 15 residues in the CDR3. The CDR3 bases are TGCAGCGTTGAGGTGGGGCCGGATACGCAAGAGACCCAGTACTTC. Translation gives CSVEVGPDTQETQYF.

The V call is TRBV5-1, the J call TRBJ1-1; D gene uncertain. Germline loops: CDR1 SGHRS, CDR2 YFSETQ. This CDR3 comprises 16 residues. V was cut by 7 bases and J by 0 bases, with 19 bases left in between. The CDR3 region has the DNA TGCGCCAGCTCGGGAGCCCTCCCAATTTTGAACACTGAAGCTTTCTTT. It is translated as CASSGALPILNTEAFF.

The DNA of the CDR3 is TGTGCCAGCAGCCAGGAGGGGGCGGGAGAGCAGTACTTC. The encoded protein is CASSQEGAGEQYF. The V gene is TRBV5-8, the J gene TRBJ2-7; D possibly corresponds to TRBD1 (7 bases). The CDR3 consists of 13 residues. V was clipped by 4 bases and J by 7 bases, with 15 bases between them. The germline V gene has CDR1 SGHTS and CDR2 YDEGEE.

The rearrangement links TRBV6-5 to TRBJ2-3; a possible D gene is TRBD2 (6 bases). The V and J ends lost 2 bases and 0 bases respectively, with 9 bases between them. This CDR3 contains 15 residues. CDR1 MNHEY and CDR2 SVGAGI come from the germline V gene. As DNA, the CDR3 is TGTGCCAGCAGTTACGAGGGGACTAGCACAGATACGCAGTATTTT. Protein sequence: CASSYEGTSTDTQYF.

This chain uses TRBV7-9 with TRBJ2-5; 10 positions match TRBD1. Looked up from germline, CDR1 is SEHNR and CDR2 is FQNEAQ (reference sequence). The CDR3 loop spans 16 amino acids. Trimming removed 4 bases from V and 0 bases from J; junction bases left unmatched: 5. The CDR3 sequence: CASSSAGTGDQETQYF. The CDR3 region has the DNA TGTGCCAGCAGCTCCGCCGGGACAGGGGACCAAGAGACCCAGTACTTC.

The DNA for the CDR3 is TGTGCCAGCAGCGGACGAACAGGGGGCGAGCAGTACTTC. It specifies CASSGRTGGEQYF. The chain employs TRBV7-2 and TRBJ2-7; 8 bases line up with TRBD1. This CDR3 has 13 amino acids. V shed 5 bases, J shed 6 bases, and the junction held 6 bases outside the gene matches. Germline lookup yields CDR1 SGHTA and CDR2 FQGNSA.

The rearrangement links TRBV6-1 to TRBJ1-2; D remains unclear. Germline V gives CDR1 MNHNS, CDR2 SASEGT. This CDR3 is built from 15 residues. The V end was cut by 4 bases, the J end by 3 bases, with 15 bases between. CDR3 nucleotides: TGTGCCAGCAGTGTTGGTAGAGGAACGGACTATGGCTACACCTTC. It codes for CASSVGRGTDYGYTF.

The chain combines TRBV30 with TRBJ1-1; 9 positions match TRBD1. The CDR3 loop spans 12 amino acids. Germline CDR1 is GTSNPN and CDR2 is SVGIG (reference sequence). V was pared by 5 bases and J by 8 bases, with 6 bases of the junction left unmatched. This CDR3 is CAWQPGTGEAFF. Here the CDR3 DNA reads TGTGCCTGGCAACCCGGGACAGGGGAAGCTTTCTTT.

The chain joins TRBV19 to TRBJ2-2; tentative D call: TRBD1 (6 bases). CDR1 and CDR2 (germline): LNHDA, SQIVND (reference sequence). The CDR3 contains 11 residues. V lost 7 bases and J 6 bases, leaving 6 bases between the germline ends. In nucleotides, the CDR3 is TGTGCCAGTAACAGGGCCGGGGAGCTGTTTTTT. Translating it yields CASNRAGELFF.

This sequence joins TRBV11-2 and TRBJ2-3; D unclear. V gave up 6 bases and J gave up 0 bases, with 13 bases separating them. From germline, CDR1 is SGHAT and CDR2 FQNNGV. The CDR3 is made up of 15 amino acids. CDR3 sequence (DNA): TGTGCCAGCAGGCGAACTCCTTCTAGCACAGATACGCAGTATTTT. Amino acid sequence: CASRRTPSSTDTQYF.

This chain uses TRBV7-2 with TRBJ2-7; weak D call: TRBD2 (7 bases). The CDR3 totals 14 residues. Trimming took 6 bases from V and 6 from J, leaving 18 bases between them. Germline CDR1 reads SGHTA; CDR2 reads FQGNSA. The CDR3 here is CASRPPSGGREQYF. In nucleotides, the CDR3 is TGTGCCAGCAGACCCCCTTCGGGGGGCCGCGAGCAGTACTTC.